Listed here are 8 T cell receptor beta chains from one sample, sequenced in a study of T cells expressing NK-cell markers. With the 5' RACE reads reprocessed, TCRdb shows one record per CDR3 protein and no DNA. In total, the table holds a few hundred thousand distinct CDR3 sequences. Sequencing used blood T cells: a sorted CD56 or NKG2C T cell subset, CD4+ or CD8+ T cells, or bulk PBMC T cells (not recorded which). The source is a man younger than 35 in good health.

This chain connects TRBV20-1 to TRBJ2-1. The CDR3 is 15 residues long. In germline, CDR1 is DFQATT, CDR2 SNEGSKA (reference sequence). This chain's CDR3 is CSDSSGTSTYNEQFF.

The chain joins TRBV2 to TRBJ1-2. The CDR3 totals 12 residues. CDR1 is SNHLY, CDR2 FYNNEI, per germline. The CDR3 spells CASSDLGYGYTF.

The chain has TRBV12-3 or TRBV12-4 and TRBJ2-4; the TCRdb call, TRBD1, lacks DNA for checking. This CDR3 is built from 14 residues. CDR3 residues: CASSSGQIKNIQYF.

V and J are TRBV12-3 or TRBV12-4 and TRBJ2-2; TCRdb reports TRBD2, a call that lacks DNA to check it against. The CDR3 contains 15 residues. CDR3 in amino acids: CASIRSGRAAGELFF.

CDR3 amino acids: CAISEEWAEETQYF. This sequence joins TRBV10-3 and TRBJ2-5; TCRdb picks TRBD1, but there is no DNA to check that call. The CDR3 loop spans 14 amino acids. The germline V gene encodes CDR1 ENHRY and CDR2 SYGVKD.

V usage is TRBV30 and J usage is TRBJ2-5; TCRdb selects TRBD1, and the lack of DNA leaves this call unchecked. Germline V gives CDR1 GTSNPN, CDR2 SVGIG (reference sequence). The CDR3 is made up of 13 amino acids. This chain's CDR3 is CAWSVGGLETQYF.

The chain recombines TRBV19 with TRBJ2-3; TCRdb indicates TRBD2, and absent DNA this call remains unverified. The germline gives CDR1 LNHDA, CDR2 SQIVND (reference sequence). The CDR3 contains 16 residues. The CDR3 reads CASSIEASGITDTQYF.

The chain joins TRBV12-3 or TRBV12-4 to TRBJ2-1. The CDR3 runs to 13 residues. This CDR3 reads CASSLASWSEQFF.